This TCR beta chain was found in a study of T cell changes during pregnancy in multiple sclerosis. There are 17 residues in the CDR3. Losses at the gene ends were 0 bases for V and 5 bases for J; bases not matched to a gene: 11. Germline CDR1 LGHNA, CDR2 YSLEER. Libraries were prepared by immunoSEQ multiplex PCR; TCRdb keeps only in-frame clonotypes and omits some of them. This sample has over 35,000 clones; around 90% occur once, and the top ten carry approximately 1%. This clone has a single count. Sequenced material: CD4+ T cells from peripheral blood mononuclear cells, taken after pregnancy. The rearrangement joins TRBV4-3 to TRBJ2-5; TRBD2 aligns across 8 bases. This TCR derives from a female donor with multiple sclerosis, enrolled in a pregnancy study. CDR3 nucleotide sequence: TGCGCCAGCAGCCAAGATCGGGCGGGGGGATGGCGTGAGACCCAGTACTTC. This translates into CASSQDRAGGWRETQYF.